One and the same sample provided the 6 T cell receptor beta chains below, sequenced in a study of control samples from healthy donors and cancer patients (dated by TCRdb to between 2020 and 2021). The library relied on the immunoSEQ multiplex PCR assay. TCRdb's version of the immuneACCESS table is confined to in-frame rearrangements and falls short of the full clone set. An unresolved V gene accounts for under half of the shortfall where checked; the remainder is of unknown origin. The sample table lists about 39,000 clones, around four fifths of them with a count of one. The leading ten clones occupy about 50% of the sample. What was sequenced was blood. The receptor source for this set is a man aged 55 to 70 in good health.

The genes are TRBV4-2 and TRBJ2-1; the match to TRBD2 covers 8 bases. There are 16 residues in the CDR3. Per the germline V gene, CDR1 is LGHNA and CDR2 is YNFKEQ. V dropped 1 base and J dropped 9; count of bases not matched to a gene: 11. The CDR3 region is CASSQVSRGGSGEQFF. In DNA form, the CDR3 reads TGTGCCAGCAGCCAAGTATCCCGGGGGGGATCCGGTGAGCAGTTCTTC.

This chain connects TRBV11-2 to TRBJ1-3, with TRBD1 identical over 10 bases. The CDR3 runs to 17 residues. Per germline, CDR1 SGHAT and CDR2 FQNNGV. The V segment lost 4 bases and the J segment 4 bases; nucleotides outside the gene matches: 10. The CDR3, as DNA: TGTGCCAGCAGCTCACTGAGGACAGGGGGTAACGGAAACACCATATATTTT. Translated: CASSSLRTGGNGNTIYF.

The V gene is TRBV19, the J gene TRBJ1-2; tentatively, D is TRBD1 (5 bases). CDR1 LNHDA and CDR2 SQIVND come from the germline V gene (reference sequence). The CDR3 totals 13 residues. V was trimmed by 3 bases and J by 4 bases, leaving 9 bases between them. The CDR3 nucleotides are TGTGCCAGTAGTATTGGACACATCTATGGCTACACCTTC. Its translation: CASSIGHIYGYTF.

In DNA, the CDR3 is TGTGCCAGTAGGGACGGACAGGGGGCTAAAAACACTGAAGCTTTCTTT. Protein product: CASRDGQGAKNTEAFF. The gene calls are TRBV19 and TRBJ1-1; 11 bases line up with TRBD1. Germline CDR1 reads LNHDA; CDR2 reads SQIVND (reference sequence). This CDR3 is 16 amino acids long. The V segment lost 6 bases and the J segment 2 bases; nucleotides outside the gene matches: 8.

This clone was counted between two and nine times. This rearrangement joins TRBV5-6 to TRBJ2-2, with D possibly matching TRBD2 (9 bases). The CDR3 runs to 15 residues. V lost 10 bases to trimming and J lost 6 bases, with 22 bases between them. Germline CDR1 SGHDT, CDR2 YYEEEE. CDR3 coding DNA: TGTGCCCGCGGGGGGGACAGGAGGTGGTCCGGGGAGCTGTTTTTT. Its protein product is CARGGDRRWSGELFF. Full variable domain (remainder filled in from reference TRBV5-6 and TRBJ2-2): DAGVTQSPTHLIKTRGQQVTLRCSPKSGHDTVSWYQQALGQGPQFIFQYYEEEERQRGNFPDRFSGHQFPNYSSELNVNALLLGDSALYLCARGGDRRWSGELFFGEGSRLTVL.

V usage is TRBV5-1 and J usage is TRBJ2-7; D is unclear. V shed 0 bases and J shed 12 bases, with 22 bases lying between them. Germline V lookup: CDR1 SGHRS, CDR2 YFSETQ. This CDR3 contains 15 residues. CDR3 DNA sequence: TGCGCCAGCAGCTTGGCCTCAGGCTCGGAAGGTAGTCTGTACTTC. Translating it yields CASSLASGSEGSLYF.